This T cell receptor beta chain was documented in a study of CD8+ T cells in alopecia areata. About the study: The protocol delivered tofacitinib for 6 to 18 months, then withdrew it for 6 months.

Following extraction, RNA underwent reverse transcription to cDNA, which served as the sequencing template. Repertoires were generated with immunoSEQ multiplex PCR, while TCRdb's copy carries only in-frame clones and drops some. Among 250,000 to 350,000 clones, about 62% were seen once, and the ten largest hold roughly 0.88%. Germline V gene data show CDR1 as SGHRS and CDR2 as YFSETQ. V dropped 4 bases and J dropped 8; count of bases not matched to a gene: 6. The CDR3 extends over 15 amino acids. Described treatment: oral pan-JAK inhibitor, 5-10 mg twice daily. The source is a human donor with alopecia areata. The V and J genes are TRBV5-1 and TRBJ2-1; 13 bases fit TRBD2. This specimen consisted of CD4+ T cells sorted from blood, obtained around week 53, from a patient treated with tofacitinib. The CDR3 sequence: CASSGTSGGADEQFF. The CDR3 nucleotides are TGCGCCAGCAGCGGAACTAGCGGGGGGGCCGATGAGCAGTTCTTC.